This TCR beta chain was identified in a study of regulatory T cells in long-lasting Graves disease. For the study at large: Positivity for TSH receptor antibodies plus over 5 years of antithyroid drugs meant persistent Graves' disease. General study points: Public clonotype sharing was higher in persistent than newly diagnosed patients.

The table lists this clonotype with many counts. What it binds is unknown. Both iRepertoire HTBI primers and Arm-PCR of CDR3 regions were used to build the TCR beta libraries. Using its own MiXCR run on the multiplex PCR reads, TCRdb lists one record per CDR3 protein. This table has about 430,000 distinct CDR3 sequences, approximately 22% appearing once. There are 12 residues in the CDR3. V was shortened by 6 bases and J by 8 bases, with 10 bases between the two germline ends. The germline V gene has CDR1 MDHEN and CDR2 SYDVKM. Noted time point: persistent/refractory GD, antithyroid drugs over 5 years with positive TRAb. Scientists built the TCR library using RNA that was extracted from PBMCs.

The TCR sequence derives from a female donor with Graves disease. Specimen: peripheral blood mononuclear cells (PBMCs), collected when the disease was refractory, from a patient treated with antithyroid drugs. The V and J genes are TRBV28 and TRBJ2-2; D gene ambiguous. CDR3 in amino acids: CASSADLGELFF. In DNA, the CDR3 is TGTGCCAGCAGCGCTGACTTGGGGGAGCTGTTTTTT.